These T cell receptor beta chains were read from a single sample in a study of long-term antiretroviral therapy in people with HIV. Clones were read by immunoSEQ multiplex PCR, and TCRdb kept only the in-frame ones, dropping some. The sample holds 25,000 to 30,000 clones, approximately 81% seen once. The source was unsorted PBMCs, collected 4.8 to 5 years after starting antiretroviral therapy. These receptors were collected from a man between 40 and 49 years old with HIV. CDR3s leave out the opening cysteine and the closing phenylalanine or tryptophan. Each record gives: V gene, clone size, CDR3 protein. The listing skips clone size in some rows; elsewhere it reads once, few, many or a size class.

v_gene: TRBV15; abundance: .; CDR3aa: ATRAGGTGYNEQF
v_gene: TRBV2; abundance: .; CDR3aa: ASSESPQGERGSYEQY
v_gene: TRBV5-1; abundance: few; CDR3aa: ASSSDRSYEQY
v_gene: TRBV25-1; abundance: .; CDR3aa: ASSEDFYNEQF
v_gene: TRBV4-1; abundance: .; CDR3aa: ASSPQRGVVHEQY
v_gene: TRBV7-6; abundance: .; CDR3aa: ASSPSDNPPYEQY
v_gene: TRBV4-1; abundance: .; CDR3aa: ASSQEENQPQH
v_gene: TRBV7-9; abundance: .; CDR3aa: ASSHKDEQF
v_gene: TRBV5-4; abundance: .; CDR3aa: ASSLVTGEGYT
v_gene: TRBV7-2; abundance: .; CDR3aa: ASSLASQGYEQY
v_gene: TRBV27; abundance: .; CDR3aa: ASSWGTGSNEQF